Each of the 2 T cell receptor beta chains below was sequenced from the same sample in a study of blood T cell repertoires in COVID-19. Profiling relied on immunoSEQ multiplex PCR, and the TCRdb table lists in-frame clones only, not all of them. This sample has about 370,000 clones, with about nine tenths found just once. The material sequenced was PBMCs or T cells enriched from blood (not recorded which). The source of these receptors is a woman aged 30 to 39 who had recovered from COVID-19.

This chain uses TRBV7-2 with TRBJ1-1; 8 bases match TRBD1. After removal of 5 bases from V and 0 bases from J, the junction contained 11 bases not matched to a gene. This CDR3 comprises 17 residues. CDR1 is SGHTA and CDR2 is FQGNSA in the germline V gene. CDR3 amino acids: CASSQLRTGWLNTEAFF. DNA of the CDR3: TGTGCCAGCAGCCAATTAAGGACAGGGTGGTTGAACACTGAAGCTTTCTTT.

The chain employs TRBV11-2 and TRBJ1-2; D gene uncertain. The V end was cut by 5 bases, the J end by 4 bases, with 11 bases between. The CDR3 spans 13 residues. CDR1 is SGHAT and CDR2 is FQNNGV in the germline V gene. This CDR3 is CASSATAIYGYTF. Here the CDR3 DNA reads TGTGCCAGCAGCGCTACAGCTATCTATGGCTACACCTTC.